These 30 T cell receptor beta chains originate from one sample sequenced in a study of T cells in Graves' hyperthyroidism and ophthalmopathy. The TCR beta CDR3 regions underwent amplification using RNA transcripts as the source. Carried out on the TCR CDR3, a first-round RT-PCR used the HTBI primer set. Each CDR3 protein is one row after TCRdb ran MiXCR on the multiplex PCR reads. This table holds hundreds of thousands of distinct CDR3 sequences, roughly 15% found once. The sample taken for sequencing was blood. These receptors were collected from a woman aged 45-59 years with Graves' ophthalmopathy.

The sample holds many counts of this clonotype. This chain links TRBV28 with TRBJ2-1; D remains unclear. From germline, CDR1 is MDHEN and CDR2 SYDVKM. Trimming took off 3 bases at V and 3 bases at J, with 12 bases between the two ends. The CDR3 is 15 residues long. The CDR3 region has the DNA TGTGCCAGCAGTTTGGCACAGCCGCTCTACAATGAGCAGTTCTTC. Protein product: CASSLAQPLYNEQFF.

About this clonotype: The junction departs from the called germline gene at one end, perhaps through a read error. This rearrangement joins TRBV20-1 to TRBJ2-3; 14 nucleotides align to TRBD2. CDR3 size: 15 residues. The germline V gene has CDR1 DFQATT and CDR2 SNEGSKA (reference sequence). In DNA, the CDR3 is TGCAGTACTAGATCGGGACTAGCGGGAGCAGATACGCAGTATTTT. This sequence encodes CSTRSGLAGADTQYF.

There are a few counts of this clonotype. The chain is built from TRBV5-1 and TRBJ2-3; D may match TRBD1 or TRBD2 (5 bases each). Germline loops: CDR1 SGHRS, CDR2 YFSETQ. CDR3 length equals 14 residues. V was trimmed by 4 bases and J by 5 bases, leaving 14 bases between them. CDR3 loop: CASSTPLRGDTQYF. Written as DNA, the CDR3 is TGCGCCAGCAGCACCCCATTGAGGGGAGATACGCAGTATTTT.

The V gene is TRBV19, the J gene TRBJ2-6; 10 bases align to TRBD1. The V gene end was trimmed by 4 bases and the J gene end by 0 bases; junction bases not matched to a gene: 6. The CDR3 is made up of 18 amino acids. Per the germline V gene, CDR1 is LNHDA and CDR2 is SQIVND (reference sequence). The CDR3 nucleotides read TGTGCCAGTAGTAAAGGACAGGGGGGGGGCTCTGGGGCCAACGTCCTGACTTTC. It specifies CASSKGQGGGSGANVLTF. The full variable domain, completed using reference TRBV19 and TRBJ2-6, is DGGITQSPKYLFRKEGQNVTLSCEQNLNHDAMYWYRQDPGQGLRLIYYSQIVNDFQKGDIAEGYSVSREKKESFPLTVTSAQKNPTAFYLCASSKGQGGGSGANVLTFGAGSRLTVL.

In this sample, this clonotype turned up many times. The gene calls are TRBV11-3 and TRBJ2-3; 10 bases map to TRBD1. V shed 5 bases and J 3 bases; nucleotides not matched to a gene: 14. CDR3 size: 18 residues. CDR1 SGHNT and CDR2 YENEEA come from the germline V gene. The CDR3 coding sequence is TGTGCCAGCAGCGGCCGGGACAGGGGTATTCCGGGAACAGATACGCAGTATTTT. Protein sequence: CASSGRDRGIPGTDTQYF.

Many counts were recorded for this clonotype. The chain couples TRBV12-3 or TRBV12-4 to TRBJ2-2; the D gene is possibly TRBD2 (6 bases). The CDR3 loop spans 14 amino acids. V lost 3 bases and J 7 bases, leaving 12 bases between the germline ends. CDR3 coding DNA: TGTGCCAGCAGTTTCTGGGGGGATCACGGGGAGCTGTTTTTT. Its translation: CASSFWGDHGELFF.

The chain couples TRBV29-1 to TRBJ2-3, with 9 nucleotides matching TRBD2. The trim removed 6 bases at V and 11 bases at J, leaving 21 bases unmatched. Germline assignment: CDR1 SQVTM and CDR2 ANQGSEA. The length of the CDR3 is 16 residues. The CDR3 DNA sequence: TGCAGCGTGGGGGGGGTGTCAGCGGGAGGTTCCGCGGGGCAGTATTTT. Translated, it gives CSVGGVSAGGSAGQYF.

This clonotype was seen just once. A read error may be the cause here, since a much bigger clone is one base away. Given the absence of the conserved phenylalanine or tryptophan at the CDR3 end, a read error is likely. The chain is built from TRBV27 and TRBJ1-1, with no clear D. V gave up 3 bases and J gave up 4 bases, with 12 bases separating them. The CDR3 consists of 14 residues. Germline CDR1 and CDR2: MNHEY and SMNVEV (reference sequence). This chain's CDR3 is CASSLKGGGTEAFL. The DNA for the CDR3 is TGTGCCAGCAGTTTGAAGGGAGGCGGCACTGAAGCTTTCCTT.

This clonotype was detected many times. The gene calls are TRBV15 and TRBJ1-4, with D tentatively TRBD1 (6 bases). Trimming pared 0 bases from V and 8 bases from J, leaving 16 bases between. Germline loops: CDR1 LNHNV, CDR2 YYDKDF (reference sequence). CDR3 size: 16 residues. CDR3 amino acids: CATSREGRGPGEKLFF. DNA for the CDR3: TGTGCCACCAGCAGAGAAGGCAGGGGTCCCGGGGAAAAACTGTTTTTT.

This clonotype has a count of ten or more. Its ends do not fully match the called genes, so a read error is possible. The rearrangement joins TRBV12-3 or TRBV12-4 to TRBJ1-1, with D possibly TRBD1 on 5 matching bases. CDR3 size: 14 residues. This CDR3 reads CASSLDSLNTEAFF. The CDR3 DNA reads TGCGCCAGCAGCTTAGACAGCTTGAACACTGAAGCTTTCTTT.

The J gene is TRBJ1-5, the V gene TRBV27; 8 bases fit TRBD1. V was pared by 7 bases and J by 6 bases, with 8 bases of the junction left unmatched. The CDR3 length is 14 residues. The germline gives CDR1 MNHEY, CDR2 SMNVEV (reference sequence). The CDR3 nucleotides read TGTGCCAGCAAATTACAGGGGGGACCTCAGCCCCAGCATTTT. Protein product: CASKLQGGPQPQHF.

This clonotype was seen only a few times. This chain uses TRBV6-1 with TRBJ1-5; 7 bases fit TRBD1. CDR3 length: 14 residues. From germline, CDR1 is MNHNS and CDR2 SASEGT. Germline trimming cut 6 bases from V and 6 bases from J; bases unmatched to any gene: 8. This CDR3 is CASSTQGKGQPQHF. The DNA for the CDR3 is TGTGCCAGCAGCACACAGGGGAAGGGTCAGCCCCAGCATTTT.

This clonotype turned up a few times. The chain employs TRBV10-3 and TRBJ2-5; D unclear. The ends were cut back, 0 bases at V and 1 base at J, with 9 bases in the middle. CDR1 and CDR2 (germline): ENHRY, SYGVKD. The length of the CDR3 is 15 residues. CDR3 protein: CAISESMTRQETQYF. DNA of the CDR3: TGTGCCATCAGTGAGTCGATGACCCGCCAAGAGACCCAGTACTTC.

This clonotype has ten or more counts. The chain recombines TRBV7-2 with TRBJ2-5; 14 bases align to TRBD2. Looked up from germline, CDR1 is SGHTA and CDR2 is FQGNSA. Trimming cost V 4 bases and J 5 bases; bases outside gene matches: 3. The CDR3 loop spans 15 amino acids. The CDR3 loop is CASSWTSGRLETQYF. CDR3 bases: TGTGCCAGCAGCTGGACTAGCGGGAGGTTGGAGACCCAGTACTTC.

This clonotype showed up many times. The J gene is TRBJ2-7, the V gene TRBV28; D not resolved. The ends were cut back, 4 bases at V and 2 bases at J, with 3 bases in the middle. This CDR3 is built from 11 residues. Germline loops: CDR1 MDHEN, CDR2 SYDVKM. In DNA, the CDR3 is TGTGCCAGCAGTTGGACCTACGAGCAGTACTTC. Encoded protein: CASSWTYEQYF.

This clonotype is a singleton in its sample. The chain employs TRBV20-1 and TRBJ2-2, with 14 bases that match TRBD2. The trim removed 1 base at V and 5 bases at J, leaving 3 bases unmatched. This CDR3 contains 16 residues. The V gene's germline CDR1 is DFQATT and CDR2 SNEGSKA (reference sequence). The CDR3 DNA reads TGCAGTGCTAGAGCGACTAGCGGGAGGGCAACCGGGGAGCTGTTTTTT. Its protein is CSARATSGRATGELFF.

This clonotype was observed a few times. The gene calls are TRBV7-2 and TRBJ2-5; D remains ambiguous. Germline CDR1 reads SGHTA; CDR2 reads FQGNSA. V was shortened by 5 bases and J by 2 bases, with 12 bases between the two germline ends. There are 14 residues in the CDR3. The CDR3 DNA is TGTGCCAGCAGCCCCTTTCTGCATCAAGAGACCCAGTACTTC. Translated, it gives CASSPFLHQETQYF.

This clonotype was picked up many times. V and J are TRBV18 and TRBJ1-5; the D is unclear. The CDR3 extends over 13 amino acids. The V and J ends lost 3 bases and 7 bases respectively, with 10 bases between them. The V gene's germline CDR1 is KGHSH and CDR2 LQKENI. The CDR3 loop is CASSPTGGQPQHF. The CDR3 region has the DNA TGTGCCAGCTCACCTACGGGTGGCCAGCCCCAGCATTTT.

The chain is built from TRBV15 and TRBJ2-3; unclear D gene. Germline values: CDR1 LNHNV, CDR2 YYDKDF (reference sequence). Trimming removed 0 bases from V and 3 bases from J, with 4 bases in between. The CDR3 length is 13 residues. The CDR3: CATSRDPTDTQYF. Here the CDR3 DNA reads TGTGCCACCAGCAGAGACCCTACAGATACGCAGTATTTT.

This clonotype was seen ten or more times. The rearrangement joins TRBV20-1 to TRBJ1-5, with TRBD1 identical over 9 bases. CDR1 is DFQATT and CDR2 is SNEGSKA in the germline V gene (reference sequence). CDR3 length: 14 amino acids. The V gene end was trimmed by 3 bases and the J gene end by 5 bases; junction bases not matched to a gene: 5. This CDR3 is CSARGTGFDQPQHF. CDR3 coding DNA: TGCAGTGCTAGGGGGACAGGGTTCGATCAGCCCCAGCATTTT.

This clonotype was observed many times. The chain's CDR3 is CASRTQILAASTDTQYF. The CDR3 bases are TGTGCCAGCAGGACGCAGATTCTAGCGGCTAGCACAGATACGCAGTATTTT. The rearrangement links TRBV6-1 to TRBJ2-3, with 7 bases matching TRBD2. The J segment lost 0 bases and the V segment lost 6 bases, leaving 12 bases of the junction unmatched. The CDR3 loop spans 17 amino acids. Germline V gene data show CDR1 as MNHNS and CDR2 as SASEGT.

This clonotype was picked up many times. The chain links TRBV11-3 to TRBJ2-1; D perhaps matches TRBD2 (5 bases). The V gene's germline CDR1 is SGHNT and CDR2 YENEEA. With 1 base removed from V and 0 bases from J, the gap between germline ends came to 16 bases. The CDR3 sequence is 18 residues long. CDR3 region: CASSLGIVGVPSYNEQFF. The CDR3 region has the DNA TGTGCCAGCAGCTTAGGGATAGTGGGAGTGCCCTCCTACAATGAGCAGTTCTTC.

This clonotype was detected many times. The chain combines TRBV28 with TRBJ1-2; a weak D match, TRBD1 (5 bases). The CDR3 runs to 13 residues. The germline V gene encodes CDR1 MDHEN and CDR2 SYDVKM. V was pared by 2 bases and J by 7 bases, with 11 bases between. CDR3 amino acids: CASSLGGKPGYTF. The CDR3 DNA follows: TGTGCCAGCAGTTTAGGGGGTAAACCTGGCTACACCTTC.

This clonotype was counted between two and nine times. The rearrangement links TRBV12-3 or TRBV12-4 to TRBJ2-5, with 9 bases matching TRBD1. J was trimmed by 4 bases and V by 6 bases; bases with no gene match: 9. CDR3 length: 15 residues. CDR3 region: CASSPRQGEGETQYF. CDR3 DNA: TGTGCCAGCAGCCCCCGACAGGGGGAGGGAGAGACCCAGTACTTC.

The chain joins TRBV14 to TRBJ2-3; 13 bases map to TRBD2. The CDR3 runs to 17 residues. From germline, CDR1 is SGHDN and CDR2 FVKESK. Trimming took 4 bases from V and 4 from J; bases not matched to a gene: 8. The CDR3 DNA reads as TGTGCCAGCAGCCCCCGGACTAGCGGGAGTGGAGCAGATACGCAGTATTTT. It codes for CASSPRTSGSGADTQYF.

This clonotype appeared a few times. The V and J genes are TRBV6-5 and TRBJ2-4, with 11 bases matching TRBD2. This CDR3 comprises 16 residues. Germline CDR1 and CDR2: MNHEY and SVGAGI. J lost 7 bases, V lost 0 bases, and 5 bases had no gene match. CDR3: CASSYSIAGGPNIQYF. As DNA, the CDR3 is TGTGCCAGCAGTTACTCGATAGCGGGAGGGCCGAACATTCAGTACTTC.

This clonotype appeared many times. The CDR3 nucleotides read TGTGCCAGCAGCTTAGAACCTAGCGGGAGCAATGAGCAGTTCTTC. Residues: CASSLEPSGSNEQFF. The genes are TRBV11-2 and TRBJ2-1; 10 nucleotides agree with TRBD2. Per the germline V gene, CDR1 is SGHAT and CDR2 is FQNNGV. Germline trimming cut 0 bases from V and 6 bases from J; bases unmatched to any gene: 2. The CDR3 is made up of 15 amino acids.

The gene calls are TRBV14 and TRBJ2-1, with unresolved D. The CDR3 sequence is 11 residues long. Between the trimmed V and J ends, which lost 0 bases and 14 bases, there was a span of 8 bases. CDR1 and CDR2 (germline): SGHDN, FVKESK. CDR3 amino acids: CASSQDLVEFF. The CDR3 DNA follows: TGTGCCAGCAGCCAAGATCTAGTAGAGTTCTTC.

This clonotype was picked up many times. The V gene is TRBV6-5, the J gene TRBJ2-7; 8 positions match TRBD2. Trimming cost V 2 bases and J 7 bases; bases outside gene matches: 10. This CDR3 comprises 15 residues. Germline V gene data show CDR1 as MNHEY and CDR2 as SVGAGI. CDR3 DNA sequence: TGTGCCAGCAGTTACGATTCTAGCGGGCGTAGGGAGCAGTACTTC. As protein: CASSYDSSGRREQYF.

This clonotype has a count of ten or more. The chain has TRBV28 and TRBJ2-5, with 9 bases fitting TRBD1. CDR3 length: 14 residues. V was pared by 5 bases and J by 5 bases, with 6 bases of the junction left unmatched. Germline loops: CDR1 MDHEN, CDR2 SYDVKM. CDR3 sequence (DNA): TGTGCCAGCAGTCGTACAGGGGGCGGGGAGACCCAGTACTTC. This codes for CASSRTGGGETQYF.